The present T cell receptor beta chain was sequenced within a study of response to subunit inactivated influenza vaccine. Germline V gives CDR1 MDHEN, CDR2 SYDVKM. The CDR3 is 16 residues long. The junction had 8 bases not matched to a gene; V was cut back by 4 bases and J by 7 bases. TCRdb processed the RT-PCR reads anew with MiXCR; each CDR3 protein has one entry. The sample has 500,000 to 700,000 distinct CDR3 sequences; approximately 24% are singletons. This clonotype was detected many times. These data were also reused for a study on T cells expressing NK-cell markers. That source notes: The authors made TCR beta cDNA libraries by 5'RACE template switching. This switching added a universal primer site and UMIs. The same clonotypes also predominated in the CD3+CD56-NKG2C+ fraction of several donors.

This TCR was sampled from a man in his forties or fifties who received an inactivated influenza vaccine. This rearrangement joins TRBV28 to TRBJ2-3; TRBD2 matches at 13 bases. The starting material was CD4+ T cells sorted from PBMCs, obtained roughly 12 days after vaccination. Here the CDR3 reads CASSSELAGGRNTQYF. CDR3 coding DNA: TGTGCCAGCAGTTCCGAACTAGCGGGAGGGCGGAATACGCAGTATTTT. The whole variable domain, filled in from reference TRBV28 and TRBJ2-3, reads DVKVTQSSRYLVKRTGEKVFLECVQDMDHENMFWYRQDPGLGLRLIYFSYDVKMKEKGDIPEGYSVSREKKERFSLILESASTNQTSMYLCASSSELAGGRNTQYFGPGTRLTVL.